Each of the 4 T cell receptor beta chains below was sequenced from the same sample in a study of graft-versus-host responses after intestinal transplantation. Their specific antigens are unknown. Method: immunoSEQ multiplex PCR; TCRdb's copy keeps in-frame clones and lacks some. The sample holds under 150,000 clones, around 94% seen once. Sequences were derived from unstimulated CD4+ T cells sorted from spleen or lymph node cells, sampled before intestinal transplant. These receptors were taken from a human donor who received an intestinal transplant.

V gene TRBV7-9 combines with J gene TRBJ1-1, with D possibly matching TRBD1 (5 bases). The germline V gene encodes CDR1 SEHNR and CDR2 FQNEAQ (reference sequence). V lost 1 base and J 4 bases, leaving 13 bases between the germline ends. CDR3 length: 15 residues. In DNA, the CDR3 is TGTGCCAGCAGCTTAGACCCAGGGAAGGGCACTGAAGCTTTCTTT. Its translation: CASSLDPGKGTEAFF.

V is TRBV7-2 and J is TRBJ2-7, with 7 bases fitting TRBD1. The CDR3 is made up of 15 amino acids. V shed 5 bases, J shed 6 bases, and the junction held 13 bases outside the gene matches. Germline V gene sequence: CDR1 SGHTA, CDR2 FQGNSA. CDR3 coding DNA: TGTGCCAGCAGCACAACCGGGACAGTGCCGTTCGAGCAGTACTTC. Protein: CASSTTGTVPFEQYF.

This clone was counted only a few times. The V gene is TRBV19, the J gene TRBJ1-1, with D uncertain. This CDR3 region has 11 residues. Trimming shortened V by 3 bases and J by 6 bases, and 5 bases separated the two germline ends. CDR1 and CDR2 (germline): LNHDA, SQIVND (reference sequence). The CDR3 protein is CASSIESEAFF. The CDR3 DNA reads as TGTGCCAGTAGTATTGAGTCTGAAGCTTTCTTT.

The V call is TRBV2, the J call TRBJ2-7, with D uncertain. V was cut by 3 bases and J by 5 bases, with 5 bases left in between. Germline V lookup: CDR1 SNHLY, CDR2 FYNNEI. The CDR3 extends over 11 amino acids. In DNA, the CDR3 is TGTGCCAGCAGTGAGGTGGACGAGCAGTACTTC. It translates to CASSEVDEQYF.